This entry is about one T cell receptor beta chain. Antigen: not known. A read error may produce the germline difference seen at one junction end. Sample time point: after preoperative PTX-NDP chemotherapy. These data originate in a study of esophageal squamous cell carcinoma under preoperative chemotherapy. Study information: Samples included peripheral blood T cells as well as tumor-infiltrating lymphocytes.

Study outcomes and limitations: After paclitaxel-nedaplatin, abundant clones were more likely to contract than amplify. After treatment, tumor-infiltrating lymphocytes apparently came partly from blood T cells. Peripheral T cells showed a significant TCR diversity increase after chemotherapy, unlike tumor-infiltrating lymphocytes.

The CDR3 runs to 14 residues. Germline V lookup: CDR1 ENHRY, CDR2 SYGVKD. Each CDR3 protein gets one entry after TCRdb re-called the PCR reads with MiXCR. The table includes 9,500 to 11,000 distinct CDR3 sequences, roughly 63% detected once. The rearrangement uses TRBV10-3 and TRBJ2-5; 10 bases match TRBD2. The sample was taken from a patient given preoperative chemotherapy. This TCR was recovered from a human donor with esophageal squamous cell carcinoma. The donor label of this sample is uncertain. The CDR3 bases are TGTGCGGGGAGCGGGAGGGCCCGCCACGAGACGCAGTACTTT. As protein: CAGSGRARHETQYF.